One TCR beta chain is described in this entry. The antigen is not known. This sample is drawn from a study of OX40 agonist ivuxolimab in advanced cancers. Notes on the study in general: In the 0.1 to 3.0 mg/kg range, CD4+ and CD8+ blood T cells had expanded clonally by week 6.

Germline assignment: CDR1 SGHKS and CDR2 YYEKEE (reference sequence). V lost 4 bases and J lost 0; bases outside the gene matches: 15. This CDR3 is 20 amino acids long. The table came from immunoSEQ multiplex PCR; TCRdb's copy has only in-frame clones and leaves some out. The table lists approximately 24,000 clones, 77% of them singletons. Sequences were derived from CD4+ or CD8+ T cells sorted from blood, sampled in a trial of the OX40 agonist ivuxolimab. This clonotype was obtained from an adult with an advanced solid tumor such as melanoma, head and neck, liver or kidney cancer. The rearrangement uses TRBV5-5 and TRBJ2-6, with TRBD1 matching over 8 bases. CDR3 nucleotides: TGTGCCAGCAGCCACTTTTCCCCACGACAGGGGATCTCTGGGGCCAACGTCCTGACTTTC. It specifies CASSHFSPRQGISGANVLTF.